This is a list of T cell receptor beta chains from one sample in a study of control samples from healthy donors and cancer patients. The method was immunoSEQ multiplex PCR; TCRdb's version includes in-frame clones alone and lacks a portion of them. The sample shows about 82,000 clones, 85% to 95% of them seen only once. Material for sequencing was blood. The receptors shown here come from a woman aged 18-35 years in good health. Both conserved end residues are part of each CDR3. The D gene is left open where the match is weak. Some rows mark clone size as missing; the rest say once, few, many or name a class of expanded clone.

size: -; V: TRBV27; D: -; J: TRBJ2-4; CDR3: CASSPGEAKNIQYF; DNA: TGTGCCAGCAGTCCTGGAGAGGCCAAAAACATTCAGTACTTC
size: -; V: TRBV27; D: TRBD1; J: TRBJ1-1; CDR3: CASSSRSDRTEAFF; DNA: TGTGCCAGCAGTTCCCGATCGGACAGGACTGAAGCTTTCTTT
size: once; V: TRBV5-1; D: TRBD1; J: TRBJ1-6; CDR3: CASSLALGRGQDSPLHF; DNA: TGCGCCAGCAGCTTGGCCCTTGGCAGGGGGCAGGATTCACCCCTCCACTTT
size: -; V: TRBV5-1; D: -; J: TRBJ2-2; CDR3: CASSWRTDFTGELFF; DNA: TGCGCCAGCAGCTGGCGGACAGATTTCACCGGGGAGCTGTTTTTT
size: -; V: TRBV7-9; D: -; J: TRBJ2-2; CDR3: CASSLLGQGEHRGAVF; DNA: TGTGCCAGCAGCTTGTTAGGACAAGGCGAACACCGGGGAGCTGTTTTT
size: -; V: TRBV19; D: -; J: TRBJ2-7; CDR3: CASSIPRARLSSYEQYF; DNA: TGTGCCAGTAGTATACCCCGAGCCAGGCTAAGCTCCTACGAGCAGTACTTC
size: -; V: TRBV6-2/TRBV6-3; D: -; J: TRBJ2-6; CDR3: CASSQDSGANVLTF; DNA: TGTGCCAGCAGTCAGGACTCTGGGGCCAACGTCCTGACTTTC
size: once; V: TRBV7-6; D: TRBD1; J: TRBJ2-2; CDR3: CASSYTGTATGELFF; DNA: TGTGCCAGCAGCTACACCGGGACAGCCACCGGGGAGCTGTTTTTT
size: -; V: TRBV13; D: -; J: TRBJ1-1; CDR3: CASSFPRTEAFF; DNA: TGTGCCAGCAGCTTTCCGAGAACTGAAGCTTTCTTT
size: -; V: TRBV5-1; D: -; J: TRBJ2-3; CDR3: CASSSLPGEYTDTQYF; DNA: TGCGCCAGCAGCTCCCTACCGGGAGAGTACACAGATACGCAGTATTTT
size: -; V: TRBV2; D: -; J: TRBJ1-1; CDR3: CASDNEGMNTEAFF; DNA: TGTGCCAGCGACAACGAGGGGATGAACACTGAAGCTTTCTTT
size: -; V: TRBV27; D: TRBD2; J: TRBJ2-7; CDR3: CASSPLNPSSGRRVSYEQYF; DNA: TGTGCCAGCAGTCCGCTAAATCCTTCTAGCGGGAGGCGCGTCTCCTACGAGCAGTACTTC
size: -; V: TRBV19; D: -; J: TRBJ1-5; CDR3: CASSIEGLQPQHF; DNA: TGTGCCAGTAGTATCGAGGGTTTGCAGCCCCAGCATTTT
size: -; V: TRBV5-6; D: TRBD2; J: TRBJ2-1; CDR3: CASSLAGRWGQFF; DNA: TGTGCCAGCAGCTTGGCCGGGAGGTGGGGGCAGTTCTTC
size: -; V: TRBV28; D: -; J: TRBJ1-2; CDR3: CASSLWQGTRNYGYTF; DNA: TGTGCCAGCAGTTTGTGGCAGGGAACACGAAACTATGGCTACACCTTC
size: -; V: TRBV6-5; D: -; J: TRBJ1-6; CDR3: CASSQKTDQFSPLHF; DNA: TGTGCCAGCAGTCAAAAAACGGACCAATTTTCACCCCTCCACTTT
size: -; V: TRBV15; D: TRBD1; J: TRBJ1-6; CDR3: CATSRGTAPFNSPLHF; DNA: TGTGCCACCAGCCGCGGGACAGCGCCTTTCAATTCACCCCTCCACTTT
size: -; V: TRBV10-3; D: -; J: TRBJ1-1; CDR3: CAIIKDIGGNTEAFF; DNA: TGTGCCATCATAAAGGATATTGGGGGGAACACTGAAGCTTTCTTT
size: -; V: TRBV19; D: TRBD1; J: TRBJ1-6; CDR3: CASTPQGADNSPLHF; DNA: TGTGCCAGTACTCCACAGGGGGCTGATAATTCACCCCTCCACTTT
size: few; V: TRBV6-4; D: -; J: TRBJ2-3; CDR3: CASSDSSGTTDTQYF; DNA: TGTGCCAGCAGTGACTCCAGCGGGACAACAGATACGCAGTATTTT
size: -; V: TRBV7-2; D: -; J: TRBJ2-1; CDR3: CASSPEGPQFF; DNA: TGTGCCAGCAGCCCGGAGGGTCCCCAGTTCTTC
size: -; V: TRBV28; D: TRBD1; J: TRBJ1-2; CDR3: CASSSITGVGGYTF; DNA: TGTGCCAGCAGTTCAATAACAGGGGTGGGTGGCTACACCTTC
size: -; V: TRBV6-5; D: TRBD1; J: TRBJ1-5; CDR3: CASSRTGSNQPQHF; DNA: TGTGCCAGCAGCCGGACAGGGAGCAATCAGCCCCAGCATTTT
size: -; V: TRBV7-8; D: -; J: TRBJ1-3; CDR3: CASSLGASGNTIYF; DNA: TGTGCCAGCAGCTTAGGCGCCTCTGGAAACACCATATATTTT
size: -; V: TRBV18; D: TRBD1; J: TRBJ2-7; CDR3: CASSRGTVEIEQYF; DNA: TGTGCCAGCTCACGAGGGACAGTCGAAATCGAGCAGTACTTC
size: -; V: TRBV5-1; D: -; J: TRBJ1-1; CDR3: CASSLPSAGANTEAFF; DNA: TGCGCCAGCAGCTTGCCGAGCGCAGGGGCGAACACTGAAGCTTTCTTT
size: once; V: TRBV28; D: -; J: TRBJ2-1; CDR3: CASSTEGEQFF; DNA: TGTGCCAGCAGCACTGAGGGTGAGCAGTTCTTC
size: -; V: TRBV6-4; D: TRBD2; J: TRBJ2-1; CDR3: CASSLVSGGADNEQFF; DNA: TGTGCCAGCAGCCTCGTTAGCGGGGGGGCCGACAATGAGCAGTTCTTC
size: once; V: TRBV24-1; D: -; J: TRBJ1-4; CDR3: CATSDPLDGATNEKLFF; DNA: TGTGCCACCAGTGATCCTCTCGACGGCGCAACTAATGAAAAACTGTTTTTT
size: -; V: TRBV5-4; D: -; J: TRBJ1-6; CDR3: CASSLKAGPIINSPLHF; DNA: TGTGCCAGCAGCTTAAAGGCAGGACCCATTATTAATTCACCCCTCCACTTT
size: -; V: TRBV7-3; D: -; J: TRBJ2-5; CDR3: CASSWLGEETQYF; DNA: TGTGCCAGCAGCTGGCTGGGGGAAGAGACCCAGTACTTC
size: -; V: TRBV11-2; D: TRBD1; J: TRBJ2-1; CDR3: CASSPSPKDRALWDEQFF; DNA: TGTGCCAGCAGCCCAAGCCCGAAGGACAGGGCTCTCTGGGATGAGCAGTTCTTC
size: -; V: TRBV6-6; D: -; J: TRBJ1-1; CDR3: CASSYELNTEAFF; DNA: TGTGCCAGCAGTTACGAACTTAACACTGAAGCTTTCTTT
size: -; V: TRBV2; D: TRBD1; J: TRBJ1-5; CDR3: CASSGTGGAQPQHF; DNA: TGTGCCAGCAGTGGGACAGGGGGGGCTCAGCCCCAGCATTTT